Below, 21 T cell receptor beta chains from the same sample are listed, as sequenced in a study of shared clonotypes between healthy human individuals. Method: immunoSEQ multiplex PCR; TCRdb's copy keeps in-frame clones and lacks some. This sample carries a few million clones, approximately 90% of them seen once, and the ten largest clones take over 0.12%. Material: naive CD4+ T cells sorted from blood. Subset denoted: CD45RA+ positively selected. These receptor sequences come from a man aged 18-30 years in good health.

This sequence joins TRBV9 and TRBJ1-4; maybe TRBD1 (5 bases). Germline CDR1 is SGDLS and CDR2 is YYNGEE. V was cut by 3 bases and J by 4 bases, with 13 bases left in between. The CDR3 covers 15 residues. The CDR3 DNA follows: TGTGCCAGCAGCGGGGGACCGATAAATAATGAAAAACTGTTTTTT. The encoded protein is CASSGGPINNEKLFF. Drawing the rest from reference TRBV9 and TRBJ1-4, the complete variable domain is DSGVTQTPKHLITATGQRVTLRCSPRSGDLSVYWYQQSLDQGLQFLIQYYNGEERAKGNILERFSAQQFPDLHSELNLSSLELGDSALYFCASSGGPINNEKLFFGSGTQLSVL.

The rearrangement joins TRBV2 to TRBJ2-1; 10 nucleotides match TRBD1. The V gene end was trimmed by 8 bases and the J gene end by 7 bases; junction bases not matched to a gene: 5. From germline, CDR1 is SNHLY and CDR2 FYNNEI. This CDR3 spans 13 amino acids. As DNA, the CDR3 is TGTGCCAGCGGGGGACAGGGGAGAAATGAGCAGTTCTTC. This encodes CASGGQGRNEQFF.

This chain joins TRBV25-1 and TRBJ2-1; no clear D. V was trimmed by 7 bases and J by 9 bases, leaving 10 bases between them. The CDR3 length is 11 residues. Per the germline V gene, CDR1 is MGHDK and CDR2 is SYGVNS. CDR3: CASTRVGEQFF. The CDR3 DNA is TGTGCCAGCACCCGTGTGGGTGAGCAGTTCTTC.

The chain combines TRBV6-1 with TRBJ1-6; D is uncertain. Per the germline V gene, CDR1 is MNHNS and CDR2 is SASEGT. Trimming removed 1 base at V and 11 bases at J, with 12 bases between. The length of the CDR3 is 14 residues. This CDR3 reads CASSEDPGPTPLHF. CDR3 DNA: TGTGCCAGCAGTGAAGATCCGGGCCCGACACCCCTCCACTTT.

The chain joins TRBV10-3 to TRBJ1-1; no clear D gene. The germline CDR1 and CDR2 sequences are ENHRY and SYGVKD. With 5 bases removed from V and 1 base from J, the gap between germline ends came to 11 bases. CDR3 size: 14 residues. The CDR3 sequence: CAISSQNANTEAFF. DNA of the CDR3: TGTGCCATCAGTAGCCAGAACGCGAACACTGAAGCTTTCTTT.

This clone was picked up a small number of times. V is TRBV5-1 and J is TRBJ1-1; no definite D call. V was trimmed by 1 base and J by 4 bases, leaving 14 bases between them. The CDR3 runs to 15 residues. Germline CDR1 SGHRS, CDR2 YFSETQ. CDR3: CASSLNSASSTEAFF. CDR3 in DNA: TGCGCCAGCAGCTTGAATTCGGCGTCGAGCACTGAAGCTTTCTTT.

The gene calls are TRBV5-1 and TRBJ2-7, with unresolved D. The length of the CDR3 is 15 residues. Trimming removed 0 bases at V and 0 bases at J, with 10 bases between. Germline V lookup: CDR1 SGHRS, CDR2 YFSETQ. CDR3 sequence reads: CASSLALADSYEQYF. In nucleotides, the CDR3 is TGCGCCAGCAGCTTGGCTCTGGCGGACTCCTACGAGCAGTACTTC. Complete variable domain (other parts from reference TRBV5-1 and TRBJ2-7): KAGVTQTPRYLIKTRGQQVTLSCSPISGHRSVSWYQQTPGQGLQFLFEYFSETQRNKGNFPGRFSGRQFSNSRSEMNVSTLELGDSALYLCASSLALADSYEQYFGPGTRLTVT.

The rearrangement joins TRBV7-2 to TRBJ1-3, with D unresolved. The length of the CDR3 is 16 residues. Germline V gene data show CDR1 as SGHTA and CDR2 as FQGNSA. The V end lost 3 bases, the J end lost 0 bases, and 12 bases lay between the germline ends. The CDR3 loop is CASSFGPYDSGNTIYF. CDR3 bases: TGTGCCAGCAGCTTCGGGCCCTACGACTCTGGAAACACCATATATTTT.

V is TRBV7-9 and J is TRBJ2-1; tentative D call: TRBD2 (5 bases). This CDR3 is built from 13 residues. V gave up 5 bases and J gave up 7 bases, with 12 bases separating them. Germline V gene lookup returns CDR1 SEHNR and CDR2 FQNEAQ (reference sequence). The CDR3 here is CASSELVGNEQFF. In DNA, the CDR3 is TGTGCCAGCAGCGAACTAGTCGGAAATGAGCAGTTCTTC.

The rearrangement joins TRBV5-1 to TRBJ2-7; possible D gene TRBD2, 6 bases. Germline values: CDR1 SGHRS, CDR2 YFSETQ. V was cut by 0 bases and J by 3 bases, with 13 bases left in between. The CDR3 is 15 residues long. CDR3 residues: CASSLAGTRDYEQYF. Written as DNA, the CDR3 is TGCGCCAGCAGCTTGGCCGGGACTCGAGACTACGAGCAGTACTTC.

This clone has a single count. This chain joins TRBV7-2 and TRBJ2-7; TRBD1 matches at 8 bases. CDR1 is SGHTA, CDR2 FQGNSA, per germline. This CDR3 comprises 14 residues. The V gene end was trimmed by 5 bases and the J gene end by 3 bases; junction bases not matched to a gene: 6. CDR3 amino acids: CASSPGQGIYEQYF. The CDR3 coding sequence is TGTGCCAGCAGCCCCGGACAGGGTATCTACGAGCAGTACTTC.

The chain combines TRBV6-1 with TRBJ1-2; D may be TRBD1 (5 bases). The CDR3 is made up of 13 amino acids. V lost 2 bases, J lost 6 bases, and 10 bases lay in between. Germline CDR1 is MNHNS and CDR2 is SASEGT. Here the CDR3 DNA reads TGTGCCAGCAGTGAACAGGGAAACCATGGCTACACCTTC. Translation gives CASSEQGNHGYTF.

This chain joins TRBV7-6 and TRBJ1-6, with D uncertain. The CDR3 sequence is 14 residues long. Trimming took off 5 bases at V and 4 bases at J, with 9 bases between the two ends. Germline V gives CDR1 SGHVS, CDR2 FNYEAQ. CDR3 loop: CASSPDVYNSPLHF. DNA of the CDR3: TGTGCCAGCAGCCCGGACGTTTATAATTCACCCCTCCACTTT.

V is TRBV7-9 and J is TRBJ1-5, with a possible D match to TRBD1 (6 bases). This CDR3 has 17 amino acids. Germline lookup yields CDR1 SEHNR and CDR2 FQNEAQ (reference sequence). V was pared by 3 bases and J by 8 bases, with 23 bases between. This CDR3 is CASSFGRQDPMREPQHF. CDR3 DNA sequence: TGTGCCAGCAGCTTTGGTCGACAGGACCCCATGAGAGAGCCCCAGCATTTT.

This clone was seen just once. The gene calls are TRBV18 and TRBJ2-1; D might be TRBD2 (6 bases). Trimming cost V 3 bases and J 2 bases, with 14 bases left between them. CDR3 length: 16 residues. Germline CDR1 is KGHSH and CDR2 is LQKENI. In DNA, the CDR3 is TGTGCCAGCTCACCGTCTGCAGGGAGGACCTACAATGAGCAGTTCTTC. It is translated as CASSPSAGRTYNEQFF.

V is TRBV27 and J is TRBJ2-7; 9 nucleotides align to TRBD1. Germline assignment: CDR1 MNHEY and CDR2 SMNVEV (reference sequence). V trimming: 6 bases; J trimming: 3 bases; junction bases outside the gene matches: 6. The CDR3 is made up of 14 amino acids. As DNA, the CDR3 is TGTGCCAGCAGAGATGGGACAGGGAGCTACGAGCAGTACTTC. It encodes CASRDGTGSYEQYF.

This clone has a single count. This sequence joins TRBV6-1 and TRBJ1-1, with a weak D call TRBD1 (6 bases). Per the germline V gene, CDR1 is MNHNS and CDR2 is SASEGT. The CDR3 is made up of 13 amino acids. Trimming removed 6 bases at V and 6 bases at J, with 14 bases between. The CDR3 bases are TGTGCCAGCAGATCTACAGGGACGGCTGAAGCTTTCTTT. Amino acid sequence: CASRSTGTAEAFF.

The V gene is TRBV5-8, the J gene TRBJ2-3; the D is unclear. Trimming removed 3 bases from V and 4 bases from J, with 18 bases in between. This CDR3 comprises 16 residues. CDR1 and CDR2 from the germline V gene are SGHTS and YDEGEE. The CDR3 spells CASSSLIKGYPDTQYF. CDR3 in DNA: TGTGCCAGCAGCTCGCTTATTAAAGGGTATCCAGATACGCAGTATTTT.

The V and J genes are TRBV4-1 and TRBJ1-2; TRBD1 might be the D (6 bases). Germline CDR1 reads MGHRA; CDR2 reads YSYEKL. V lost 10 bases, J lost 4 bases, and 16 bases lay in between. The CDR3 consists of 13 residues. The CDR3 sequence: CATTRGVGYGYTF. The CDR3 DNA reads TGCGCCACTACTAGGGGGGTAGGCTATGGCTACACCTTC.

CDR3 in amino acids: CASSLRWDRGHSGEQYF. The CDR3 DNA follows: TGTGCCAGCAGTTTGAGGTGGGACAGGGGCCACTCAGGGGAGCAGTACTTC. The rearrangement links TRBV27 to TRBJ2-7, with 10 bases fitting TRBD1. CDR3 length: 17 residues. CDR1 is MNHEY and CDR2 is SMNVEV in the germline V gene (reference sequence). After removal of 3 bases from V and 7 bases from J, the junction contained 15 bases not matched to a gene.

CDR3 coding DNA: TGTGCCAGCACCCCTCGGGAAGGGGCGAACACTGAAGCTTTCTTT. The encoded protein is CASTPREGANTEAFF. The chain combines TRBV6-1 with TRBJ1-1; tentative D call: TRBD1 (5 bases). Deletions cut 7 bases from V and 1 base from J, with 16 bases between. The germline V gene has CDR1 MNHNS and CDR2 SASEGT. CDR3 size: 15 residues.